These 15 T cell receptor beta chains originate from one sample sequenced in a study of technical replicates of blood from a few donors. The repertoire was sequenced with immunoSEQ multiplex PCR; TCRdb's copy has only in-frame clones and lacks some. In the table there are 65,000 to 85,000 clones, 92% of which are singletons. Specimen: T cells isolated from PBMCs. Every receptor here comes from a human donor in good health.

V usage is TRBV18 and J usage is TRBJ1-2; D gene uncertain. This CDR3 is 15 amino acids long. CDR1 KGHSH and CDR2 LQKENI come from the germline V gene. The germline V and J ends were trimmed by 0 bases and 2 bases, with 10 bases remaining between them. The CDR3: CASSPPMGGNYGYTF. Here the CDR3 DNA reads TGTGCCAGCTCACCACCCATGGGAGGGAACTATGGCTACACCTTC. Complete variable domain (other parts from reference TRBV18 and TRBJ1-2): NAGVMQNPRHLVRRRGQEARLRCSPMKGHSHVYWYRQLPEEGLKFMVYLQKENIIDESGMPKERFSAEFPKEGPSILRIQQVVRGDSAAYFCASSPPMGGNYGYTFGSGTRLTVV.

CDR3 DNA sequence: TGTGCCAGCGAACGGGAGTCTGGGGCCAACGTCCTGACTTTC. Its translation: CASERESGANVLTF. The chain joins TRBV9 to TRBJ2-6; perhaps TRBD2 as D (6 bases). CDR3 length equals 14 residues. The germline V gene has CDR1 SGDLS and CDR2 YYNGEE. V was trimmed by 7 bases and J by 1 base, leaving 9 bases between them.

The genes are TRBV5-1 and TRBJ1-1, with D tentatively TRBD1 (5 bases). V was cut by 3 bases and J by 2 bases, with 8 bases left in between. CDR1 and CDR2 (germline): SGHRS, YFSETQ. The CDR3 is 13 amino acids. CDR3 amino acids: CASSSTVNTEAFF. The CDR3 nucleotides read TGCGCCAGCAGCTCGACAGTTAACACTGAAGCTTTCTTT.

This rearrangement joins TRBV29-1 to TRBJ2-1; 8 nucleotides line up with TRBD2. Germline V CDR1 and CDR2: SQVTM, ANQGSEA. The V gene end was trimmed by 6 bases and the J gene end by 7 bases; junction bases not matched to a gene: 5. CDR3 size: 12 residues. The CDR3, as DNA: TGCAGCGTCGGGAGGGTGGGGAATGAGCAGTTCTTC. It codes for CSVGRVGNEQFF.

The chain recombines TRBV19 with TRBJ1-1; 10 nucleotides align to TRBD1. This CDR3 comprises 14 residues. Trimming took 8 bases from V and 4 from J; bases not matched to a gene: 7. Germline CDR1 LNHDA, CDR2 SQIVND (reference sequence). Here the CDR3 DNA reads TGTGCCAGTTCCTTCCGGGACAGGGGCACTGAAGCTTTCTTT. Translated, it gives CASSFRDRGTEAFF.

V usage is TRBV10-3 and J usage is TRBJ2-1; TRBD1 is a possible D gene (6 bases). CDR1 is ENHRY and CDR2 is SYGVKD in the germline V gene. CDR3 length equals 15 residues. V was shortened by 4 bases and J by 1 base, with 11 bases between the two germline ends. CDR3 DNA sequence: TGTGCCATCAGTGTTGACAGGACGTCCTACAATGAGCAGTTCTTC. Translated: CAISVDRTSYNEQFF.

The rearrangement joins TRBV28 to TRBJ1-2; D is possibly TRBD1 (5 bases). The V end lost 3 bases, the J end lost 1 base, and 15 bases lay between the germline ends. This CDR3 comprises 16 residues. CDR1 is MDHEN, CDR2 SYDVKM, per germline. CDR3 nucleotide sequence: TGTGCCAGCAGTTTCCCATTGCCGGGGGTTAACTATGGCTACACCTTC. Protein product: CASSFPLPGVNYGYTF.

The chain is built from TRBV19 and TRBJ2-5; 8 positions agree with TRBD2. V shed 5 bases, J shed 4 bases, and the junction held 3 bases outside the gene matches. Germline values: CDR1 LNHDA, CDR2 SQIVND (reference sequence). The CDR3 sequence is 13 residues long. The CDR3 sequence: CASSVGLGETQYF. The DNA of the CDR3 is TGTGCCAGTAGTGTGGGACTAGGAGAGACCCAGTACTTC.

This CDR3 is CSAQIQGFGTEAFF. The CDR3 nucleotides read TGCAGCGCCCAAATACAGGGCTTTGGAACTGAAGCTTTCTTT. This chain uses TRBV29-1 with TRBJ1-1; perhaps TRBD1 as D (6 bases). CDR1 and CDR2 (germline): SQVTM, ANQGSEA. The CDR3 spans 14 residues. The germline V and J ends were trimmed by 7 bases and 5 bases, with 20 bases remaining between them.

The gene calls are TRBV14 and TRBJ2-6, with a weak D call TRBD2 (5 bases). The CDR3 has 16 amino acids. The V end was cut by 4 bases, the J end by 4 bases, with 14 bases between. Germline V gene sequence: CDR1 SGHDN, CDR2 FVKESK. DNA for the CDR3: TGTGCCAGCAGCCTACCGGGATATGGGGGGGCCAACGTCCTGACTTTC. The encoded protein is CASSLPGYGGANVLTF.

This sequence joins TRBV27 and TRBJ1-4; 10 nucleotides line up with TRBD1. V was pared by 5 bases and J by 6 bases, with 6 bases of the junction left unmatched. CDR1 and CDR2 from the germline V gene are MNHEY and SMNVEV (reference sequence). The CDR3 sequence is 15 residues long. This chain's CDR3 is CASSPSTGGYEKLFF. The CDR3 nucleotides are TGTGCCAGCAGTCCGTCGACAGGGGGCTATGAAAAACTGTTTTTT.

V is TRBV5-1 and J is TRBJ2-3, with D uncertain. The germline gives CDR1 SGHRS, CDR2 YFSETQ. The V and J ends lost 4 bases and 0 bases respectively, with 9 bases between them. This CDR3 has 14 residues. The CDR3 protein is CASSRRTSTDTQYF. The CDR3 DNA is TGCGCCAGCAGCCGTAGAACTAGCACAGATACGCAGTATTTT.

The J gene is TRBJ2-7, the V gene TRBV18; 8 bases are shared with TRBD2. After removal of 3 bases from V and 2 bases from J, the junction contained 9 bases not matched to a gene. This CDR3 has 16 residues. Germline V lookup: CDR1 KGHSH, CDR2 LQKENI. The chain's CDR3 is CASSPQRAGGPYEQYF. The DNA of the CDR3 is TGTGCCAGCTCACCTCAAAGGGCGGGGGGTCCCTACGAGCAGTACTTC. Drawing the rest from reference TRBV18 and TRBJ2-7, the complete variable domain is NAGVMQNPRHLVRRRGQEARLRCSPMKGHSHVYWYRQLPEEGLKFMVYLQKENIIDESGMPKERFSAEFPKEGPSILRIQQVVRGDSAAYFCASSPQRAGGPYEQYFGPGTRLTVT.

The CDR3: CASRLGTEGYNEQFF. CDR3 nucleotides: TGTGCCAGCAGGCTTGGGACAGAAGGCTACAATGAGCAGTTCTTC. The chain couples TRBV28 to TRBJ2-1, with TRBD1 identical over 7 bases. V lost 6 bases, J lost 3 bases, and 8 bases stayed unmatched. Germline CDR1 and CDR2: MDHEN and SYDVKM. The CDR3 consists of 15 residues.

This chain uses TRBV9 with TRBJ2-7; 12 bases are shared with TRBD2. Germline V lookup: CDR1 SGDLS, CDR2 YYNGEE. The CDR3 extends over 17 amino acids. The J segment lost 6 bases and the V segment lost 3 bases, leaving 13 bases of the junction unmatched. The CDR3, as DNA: TGTGCCAGCAGCGAGACCCAGTCTAGCGGGAGGGGAGGCGAGCAGTACTTC. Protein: CASSETQSSGRGGEQYF.